One and the same sample provided the 21 T cell receptor beta chains below, sequenced in a study of T cell repertoires in ileal Crohn's disease. The method was immunoSEQ multiplex PCR; TCRdb's version includes in-frame clones alone and lacks a portion of them. The sample shows 7,000 to 8,500 clones, roughly 76% of them seen only once. Sequenced material: ileal tissue. All receptors derive from an adult with Crohn's disease.

V and J are TRBV11-2 and TRBJ2-5; 7 bases align to TRBD1. The CDR3 has 16 amino acids. The J segment lost 5 bases and the V segment lost 4 bases, leaving 13 bases of the junction unmatched. Germline CDR1 reads SGHAT; CDR2 reads FQNNGV. The chain's CDR3 is CASSSFQTGSRETQYF. CDR3 nucleotide sequence: TGTGCCAGCAGCTCTTTTCAGACAGGGTCTCGGGAGACCCAGTACTTC.

The CDR3 sequence: CASLTPGTQQGGEQFF. CDR3 DNA sequence: TGCGCCAGCCTAACACCGGGGACTCAGCAGGGTGGTGAGCAGTTCTTC. The chain has TRBV10-2 and TRBJ2-1; perhaps TRBD2 as D (6 bases). Looked up from germline, CDR1 is WSHSY and CDR2 is SAAADI. The ends were cut back, 8 bases at V and 9 bases at J, with 26 bases in the middle. CDR3 length: 16 residues.

The V and J genes are TRBV6-1 and TRBJ1-5; 10 bases are shared with TRBD1. Looked up from germline, CDR1 is MNHNS and CDR2 is SASEGT. V shed 4 bases, J shed 2 bases, and the junction held 8 bases outside the gene matches. This CDR3 is built from 17 residues. As DNA, the CDR3 is TGTGCCAGCAGTGCATACCGGGACAGGGGCGGCAATCAGCCCCAGCATTTT. This gives the protein CASSAYRDRGGNQPQHF.

The V and J genes are TRBV6-6 and TRBJ1-5; perhaps TRBD1 as D (6 bases). V was trimmed by 7 bases and J by 6 bases, leaving 13 bases between them. Germline lookup yields CDR1 MNHNY and CDR2 SVGAGI (reference sequence). The CDR3 is 13 residues long. CDR3 region: CASNGRDTQPQHF. The CDR3 DNA reads TGTGCCAGCAATGGCCGGGACACTCAGCCCCAGCATTTT.

This sequence joins TRBV7-8 and TRBJ2-2, with 7 bases identical to TRBD1. The CDR3 loop spans 15 amino acids. In germline, CDR1 is SGHVS, CDR2 FQNEAQ. J was trimmed by 4 bases and V by 6 bases; bases with no gene match: 8. The CDR3 bases are TGTGCCAGCAGGGCCACAGGGGTGCTCACCGGGGAGCTGTTTTTT. Its translation: CASRATGVLTGELFF.

This clone was recorded once. The rearrangement joins TRBV11-2 to TRBJ1-2; D remains ambiguous. There are 15 residues in the CDR3. V was trimmed by 4 bases and J by 4 bases, leaving 16 bases between them. CDR1 and CDR2 (germline): SGHAT, FQNNGV. CDR3 coding DNA: TGTGCCAGCAGCTCCCCTGGGCGGGGAGTCTATGGCTACACCTTC. This translates into CASSSPGRGVYGYTF.

The chain has TRBV9 and TRBJ2-1; 10 nucleotides line up with TRBD2. Germline V gene sequence: CDR1 SGDLS, CDR2 YYNGEE. There are 15 residues in the CDR3. Trimming cost V 0 bases and J 7 bases; bases outside gene matches: 4. CDR3 in amino acids: CASSVVSSGSNEQFF. The CDR3 DNA sequence: TGTGCCAGCAGCGTAGTGTCTAGCGGGAGTAATGAGCAGTTCTTC.

The chain links TRBV7-6 to TRBJ2-7; 8 bases match TRBD1. The V and J ends lost 5 bases and 3 bases, in that order; junction bases with no gene match: 3. Germline-derived CDR1 and CDR2 are SGHVS and FNYEAQ. This CDR3 has 13 amino acids. CDR3 amino acids: CASSRTGNYEQYF. DNA for the CDR3: TGTGCCAGCAGCCGGACAGGGAACTACGAGCAGTACTTC.

This clone is a singleton in its sample. The chain combines TRBV25-1 with TRBJ1-5; D unresolved. Germline V CDR1 and CDR2: MGHDK, SYGVNS. This CDR3 is built from 11 residues. Trimming stripped 8 bases from V and 8 bases from J, with 10 bases between. Here the CDR3 DNA reads TGTGCCAGCGGTTACTTGGAGCCCCAGCATTTT. It codes for CASGYLEPQHF.

This chain links TRBV19 with TRBJ2-7; TRBD2 agrees at 14 bases. The V gene end was trimmed by 3 bases and the J gene end by 5 bases; junction bases not matched to a gene: 9. This CDR3 is built from 17 residues. Germline CDR1 LNHDA, CDR2 SQIVND (reference sequence). CDR3 protein: CASSIGTSGRSVHEQYF. CDR3 nucleotides: TGTGCCAGTAGTATCGGGACTAGCGGGAGATCGGTCCACGAGCAGTACTTC.

The rearrangement joins TRBV5-1 to TRBJ2-2; 11 nucleotides match TRBD2. Germline V gene sequence: CDR1 SGHRS, CDR2 YFSETQ. The CDR3 consists of 17 residues. The V segment lost 2 bases and the J segment 2 bases; nucleotides outside the gene matches: 5. CDR3 residues: CASSLYGLAGNTGELFF. The CDR3 nucleotides read TGCGCCAGCAGCTTATATGGACTAGCGGGCAACACCGGGGAGCTGTTTTTT.

This chain joins TRBV7-2 and TRBJ1-2, with 9 bases identical to TRBD1. Losses at the gene ends were 4 bases for V and 3 bases for J; bases not matched to a gene: 6. CDR1 is SGHTA and CDR2 is FQGNSA in the germline V gene. This CDR3 spans 15 amino acids. CDR3 sequence (DNA): TGTGCCAGCAGCTGGACAGGGGTTCTGGACTATGGCTACACCTTC. Protein product: CASSWTGVLDYGYTF.

V gene TRBV9 combines with J gene TRBJ2-1; 10 positions match TRBD2. The germline gives CDR1 SGDLS, CDR2 YYNGEE. Trimming took 0 bases from V and 4 from J; bases not matched to a gene: 4. The CDR3 contains 16 residues. CDR3 protein: CASSVAGLAAYNEQFF. As DNA, the CDR3 is TGTGCCAGCAGCGTAGCCGGACTAGCGGCGTACAATGAGCAGTTCTTC.

The chain employs TRBV6-5 and TRBJ1-2; D may be TRBD1 (6 bases). The CDR3 runs 13 residues. Trimming took 4 bases from V and 5 from J, leaving 11 bases between them. Germline CDR1 reads MNHEY; CDR2 reads SVGAGI. The CDR3, as DNA: TGTGCCAGCAGTTCGGACAGACGGTATGGCTACACCTTC. Protein: CASSSDRRYGYTF.

The chain carries TRBV27 and TRBJ2-3; TRBD2 matches at 16 bases. The ends lost 3 bases at V and 6 bases at J; junction bases unmatched: 6. The CDR3 is made up of 17 amino acids. The germline gives CDR1 MNHEY, CDR2 SMNVEV (reference sequence). The CDR3 DNA follows: TGTGCCAGCAGTTTTTATGGGACTAGCGGGAGGGGTGATACGCAGTATTTT. This sequence encodes CASSFYGTSGRGDTQYF.

The J gene is TRBJ2-2, the V gene TRBV30, with D uncertain. Per germline, CDR1 GTSNPN and CDR2 SVGIG (reference sequence). The CDR3 is 14 amino acids. The V gene lost 0 bases and the J gene lost 4 bases, with 9 bases spanning the gap. The CDR3 protein is CAWSVGHTTGELFF. In DNA, the CDR3 is TGTGCCTGGAGTGTTGGGCATACCACCGGGGAGCTGTTTTTT.

This clone was picked up a small number of times. The rearrangement links TRBV25-1 to TRBJ1-6; the D gene is possibly TRBD1 (5 bases). CDR1 MGHDK and CDR2 SYGVNS come from the germline V gene. Between the trimmed V and J ends, which lost 4 bases and 7 bases, there was a span of 8 bases. The CDR3 runs 13 residues. This CDR3 is CASSAGMNSPLHF. CDR3 nucleotide sequence: TGTGCCAGCAGTGCAGGGATGAATTCACCCCTCCACTTT. The full variable domain, rest sourced from reference TRBV25-1 and TRBJ1-6, is EADIYQTPRYLVIGTGKKITLECSQTMGHDKMYWYQQDPGMELHLIHYSYGVNSTEKGDLSSESTVSRIRTEHFPLTLESARPSHTSQYLCASSAGMNSPLHFGNGTRLTVT.

The gene calls are TRBV30 and TRBJ1-5; D is possibly TRBD1 (5 bases). The CDR3 consists of 13 residues. Between the trimmed V and J ends, which lost 2 bases and 5 bases, there was a span of 10 bases. Germline loops: CDR1 GTSNPN, CDR2 SVGIG (reference sequence). The CDR3 is CAWSKGFDQPQHF. CDR3 nucleotides: TGTGCCTGGAGTAAGGGGTTCGATCAGCCCCAGCATTTT.

This clone was observed a single time. The chain carries TRBV7-9 and TRBJ1-1; a weak D match, TRBD1 (6 bases). CDR1 and CDR2 (germline): SEHNR, FQNEAQ (reference sequence). Trimming pared 7 bases from V and 5 bases from J, leaving 14 bases between. The CDR3 has 13 amino acids. CDR3 sequence: CASTLQGMTEAFF. The CDR3 coding sequence is TGTGCCAGCACATTACAGGGAATGACTGAAGCTTTCTTT.

This rearrangement joins TRBV25-1 to TRBJ2-7; 7 bases agree with TRBD1. Germline CDR1 MGHDK, CDR2 SYGVNS. This CDR3 has 13 residues. J lost 6 bases, V lost 2 bases, and 4 bases had no gene match. The CDR3 sequence: CASSEPTGVEQYF. In nucleotides, the CDR3 is TGTGCCAGCAGTGAACCAACAGGGGTCGAGCAGTACTTC.

On this clone itself: Compared with germline, one end of the junction differs, possibly owing to a read error. The chain has TRBV7-7 and TRBJ2-3, with 7 bases that match TRBD1. The CDR3 is made up of 14 amino acids. Germline V gives CDR1 SSHAT, CDR2 FNYEAQ (reference sequence). The CDR3 DNA reads TGTGCTAGCAGCTTAGGGACAGTCACAGATACGCAGTATTTT. This codes for CASSLGTVTDTQYF.